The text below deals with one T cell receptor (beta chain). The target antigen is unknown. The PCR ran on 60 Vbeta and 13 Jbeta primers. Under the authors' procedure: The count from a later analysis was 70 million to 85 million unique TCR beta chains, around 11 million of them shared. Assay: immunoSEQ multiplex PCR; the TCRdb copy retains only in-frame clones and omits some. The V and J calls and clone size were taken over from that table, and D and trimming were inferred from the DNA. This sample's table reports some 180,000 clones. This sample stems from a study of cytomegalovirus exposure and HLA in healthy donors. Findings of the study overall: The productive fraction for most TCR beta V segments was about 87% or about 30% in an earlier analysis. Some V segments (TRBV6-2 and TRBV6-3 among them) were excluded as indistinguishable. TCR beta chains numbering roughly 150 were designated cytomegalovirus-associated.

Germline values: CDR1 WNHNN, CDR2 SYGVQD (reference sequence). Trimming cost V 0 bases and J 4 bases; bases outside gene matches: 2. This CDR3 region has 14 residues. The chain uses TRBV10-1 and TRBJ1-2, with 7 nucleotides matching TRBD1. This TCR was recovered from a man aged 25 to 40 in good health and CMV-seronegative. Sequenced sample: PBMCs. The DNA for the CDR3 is TGCGCCAGCAGTGAGTCGGGACAGCTCTATGGCTACACCTTC. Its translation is CASSESGQLYGYTF.